A single count supports the clone carrying this T cell receptor (beta chain). No antigen is known for it. These data are taken from a study of blood T cells in healthy people across ages. The CDR3 runs 14 residues. CDR1 MNHEY and CDR2 SMNVEV come from the germline V gene (reference sequence). Trimming took 7 bases from V and 0 from J, leaving 13 bases between them. General observations from the study: TCR beta diversity, measured per million T cells, fell in a roughly linear way with age. Diversity was estimated from one million T cells, and these estimates were considered underestimates.

The authors ran a second PCR of roughly 6 to 11 cycles using a sample-barcoded 5' primer and a J-beta primer mix. TCRdb re-called the 5' RACE reads through MiXCR, storing one row per CDR3 protein. This sample carries hundreds of thousands of distinct CDR3 sequences, 20% to 30% of them seen once, and the ten largest clones take 9.4%. Total RNA was isolated from each sample in quantities of at least 5.5 micrograms. In addition, the sample was reused for a study of T cells of mothers and their children. That paper adds: Input to cDNA synthesis comprised all extracted RNA, at a ratio of around 1.6 ug per 15 ul.

This clonotype was sampled from a boy under 18 in good health. The chain is built from TRBV27 and TRBJ2-7; unclear D gene. Sequenced sample: blood. CDR3 nucleotide sequence: TGTGCCAGCACCCAATACCCTGGCTCCTACGAGCAGTACTTC. Protein: CASTQYPGSYEQYF.